This T cell receptor beta chain was retrieved from a study of cytomegalovirus exposure and HLA in healthy donors. PCR involved 60 Vbeta and 13 Jbeta primers. Libraries were prepared by immunoSEQ multiplex PCR; TCRdb keeps only in-frame clonotypes and omits some of them. The profile covers around 170,000 clones, with roughly 75% appearing a single time and 1% taken by the ten largest. CDR3 length: 15 residues. Germline loops: CDR1 MNHEY, CDR2 SVGAGI. V lost 3 bases and J 9 bases, leaving 18 bases between the germline ends. The clonotype originates from a woman aged 45-65 years in good health and CMV-seropositive. The specimen was PBMCs. The J gene is TRBJ2-1, the V gene TRBV6-5; TRBD1 is a possible D gene (6 bases). The CDR3: CASSYQGNSGGEQFF. As DNA, the CDR3 is TGTGCCAGCAGTTATCAGGGGAACTCTGGGGGTGAGCAGTTCTTC.